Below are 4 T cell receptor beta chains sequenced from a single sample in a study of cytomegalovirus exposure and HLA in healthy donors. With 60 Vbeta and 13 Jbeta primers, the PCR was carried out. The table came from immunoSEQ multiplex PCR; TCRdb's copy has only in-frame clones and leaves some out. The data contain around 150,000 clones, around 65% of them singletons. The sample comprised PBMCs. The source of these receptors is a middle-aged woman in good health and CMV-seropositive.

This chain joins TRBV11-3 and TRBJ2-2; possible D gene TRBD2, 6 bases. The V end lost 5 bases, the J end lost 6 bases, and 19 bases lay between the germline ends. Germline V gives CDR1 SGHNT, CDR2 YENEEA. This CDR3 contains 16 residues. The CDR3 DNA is TGTGCCAGCAGCCACGGGACCTCTGGCGGGGCCGGGGAGCTGTTTTTT. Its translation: CASSHGTSGGAGELFF.

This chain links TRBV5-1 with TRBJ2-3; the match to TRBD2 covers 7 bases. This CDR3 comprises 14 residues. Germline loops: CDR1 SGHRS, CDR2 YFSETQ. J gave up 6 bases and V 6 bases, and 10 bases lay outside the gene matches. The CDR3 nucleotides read TGCGCCAGCACCCTGGGAGCGGGGACGGATACGCAGTATTTT. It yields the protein CASTLGAGTDTQYF.

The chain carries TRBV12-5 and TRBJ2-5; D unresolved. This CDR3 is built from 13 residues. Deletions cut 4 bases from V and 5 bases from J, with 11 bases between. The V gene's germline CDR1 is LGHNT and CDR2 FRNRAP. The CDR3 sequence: CASGYVSRETQYF. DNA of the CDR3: TGTGCTAGTGGTTACGTCAGCAGGGAGACCCAGTACTTC.

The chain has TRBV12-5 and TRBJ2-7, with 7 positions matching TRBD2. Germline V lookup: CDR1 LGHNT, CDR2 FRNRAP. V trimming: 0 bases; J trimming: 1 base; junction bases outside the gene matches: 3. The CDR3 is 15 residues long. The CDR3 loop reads CASGLVWGGSYEQYF. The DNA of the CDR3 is TGTGCTAGTGGTTTGGTATGGGGGGGATCCTACGAGCAGTACTTC.